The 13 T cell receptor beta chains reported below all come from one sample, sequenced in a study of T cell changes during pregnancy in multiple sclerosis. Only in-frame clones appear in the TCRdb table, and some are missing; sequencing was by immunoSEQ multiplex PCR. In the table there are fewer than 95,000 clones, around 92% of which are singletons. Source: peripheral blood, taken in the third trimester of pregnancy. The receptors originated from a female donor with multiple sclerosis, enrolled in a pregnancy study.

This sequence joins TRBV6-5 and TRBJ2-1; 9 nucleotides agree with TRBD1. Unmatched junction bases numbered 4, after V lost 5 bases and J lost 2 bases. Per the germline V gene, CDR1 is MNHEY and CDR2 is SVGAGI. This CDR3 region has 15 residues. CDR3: CASSRTGGAYNEQFF. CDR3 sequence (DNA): TGTGCCAGCAGTCGAACAGGGGGCGCCTACAATGAGCAGTTCTTC.

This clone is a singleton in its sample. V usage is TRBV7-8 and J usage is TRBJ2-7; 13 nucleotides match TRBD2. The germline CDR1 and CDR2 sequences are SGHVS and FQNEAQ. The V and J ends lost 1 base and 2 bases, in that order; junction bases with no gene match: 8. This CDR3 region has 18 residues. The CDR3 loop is CASSLVGLAGVNAYEQYF. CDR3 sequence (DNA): TGTGCCAGCAGCTTAGTAGGACTAGCGGGAGTTAATGCCTACGAGCAGTACTTC.

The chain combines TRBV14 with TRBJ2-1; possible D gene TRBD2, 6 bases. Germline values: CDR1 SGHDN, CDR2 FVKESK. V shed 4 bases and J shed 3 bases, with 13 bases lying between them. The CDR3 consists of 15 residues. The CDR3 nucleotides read TGTGCCAGCAGCCCTTTGGTCGGGGGCTACAATGAGCAGTTCTTC. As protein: CASSPLVGGYNEQFF.

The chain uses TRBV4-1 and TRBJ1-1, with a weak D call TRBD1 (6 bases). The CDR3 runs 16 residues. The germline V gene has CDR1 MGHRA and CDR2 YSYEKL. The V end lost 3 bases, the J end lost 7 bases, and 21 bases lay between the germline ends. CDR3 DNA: TGCGCCAGCAGCCACCCCCGGGGGGGCGCGCGCCTTGAAGCTTTCTTT. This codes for CASSHPRGGARLEAFF.

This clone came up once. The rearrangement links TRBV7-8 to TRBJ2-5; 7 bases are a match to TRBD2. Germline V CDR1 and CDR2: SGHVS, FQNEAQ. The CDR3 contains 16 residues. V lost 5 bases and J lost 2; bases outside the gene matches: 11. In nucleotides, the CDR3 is TGTGCCAGCAGCCTTACGGGTAGCGGGCGGCAAGAGACCCAGTACTTC. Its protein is CASSLTGSGRQETQYF.

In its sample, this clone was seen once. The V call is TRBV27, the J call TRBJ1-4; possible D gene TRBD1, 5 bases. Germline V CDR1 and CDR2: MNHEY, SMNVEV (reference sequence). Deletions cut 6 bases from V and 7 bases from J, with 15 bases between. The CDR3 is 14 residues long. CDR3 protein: CASSTQALGEKLFF. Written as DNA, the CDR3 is TGTGCCAGCAGCACACAGGCCCTTGGTGAAAAACTGTTTTTT.

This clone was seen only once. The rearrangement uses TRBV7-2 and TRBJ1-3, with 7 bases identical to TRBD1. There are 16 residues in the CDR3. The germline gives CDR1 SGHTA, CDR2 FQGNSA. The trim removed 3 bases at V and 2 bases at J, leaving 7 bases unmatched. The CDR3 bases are TGTGCCAGCAGCTTCTTACAGGGGAGAGCTGGAAACACCATATATTTT. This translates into CASSFLQGRAGNTIYF.

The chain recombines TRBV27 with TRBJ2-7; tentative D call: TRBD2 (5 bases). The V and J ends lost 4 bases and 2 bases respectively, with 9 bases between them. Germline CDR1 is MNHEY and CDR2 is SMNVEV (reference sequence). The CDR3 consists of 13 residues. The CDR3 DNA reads TGTGCCAGCAGTTCAGCCGGGGCCTACGAGCAGTACTTC. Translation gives CASSSAGAYEQYF.

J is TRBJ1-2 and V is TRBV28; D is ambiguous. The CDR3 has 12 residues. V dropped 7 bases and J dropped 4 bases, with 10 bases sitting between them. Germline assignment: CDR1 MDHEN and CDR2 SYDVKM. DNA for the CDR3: TGTGCCAGCAAAGTGAGCCTCTATGGCTACACCTTC. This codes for CASKVSLYGYTF.

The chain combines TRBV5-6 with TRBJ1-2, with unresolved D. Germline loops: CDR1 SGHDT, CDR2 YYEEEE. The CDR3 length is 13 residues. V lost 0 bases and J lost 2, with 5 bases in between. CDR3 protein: CASSLGRNYGYTF. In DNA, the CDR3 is TGTGCCAGCAGCTTGGGCAGAAACTATGGCTACACCTTC. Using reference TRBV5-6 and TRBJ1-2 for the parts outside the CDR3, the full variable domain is DAGVTQSPTHLIKTRGQQVTLRCSPKSGHDTVSWYQQALGQGPQFIFQYYEEEERQRGNFPDRFSGHQFPNYSSELNVNALLLGDSALYLCASSLGRNYGYTFGSGTRLTVV.

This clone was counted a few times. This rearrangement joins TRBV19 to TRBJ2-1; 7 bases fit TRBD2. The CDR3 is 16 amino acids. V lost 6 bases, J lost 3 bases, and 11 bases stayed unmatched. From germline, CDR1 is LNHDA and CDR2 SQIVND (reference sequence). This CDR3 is CASSPTYPGGYNEQFF. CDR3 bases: TGTGCCAGTAGCCCTACGTATCCGGGGGGCTACAATGAGCAGTTCTTC. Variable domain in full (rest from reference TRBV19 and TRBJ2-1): DGGITQSPKYLFRKEGQNVTLSCEQNLNHDAMYWYRQDPGQGLRLIYYSQIVNDFQKGDIAEGYSVSREKKESFPLTVTSAQKNPTAFYLCASSPTYPGGYNEQFFGPGTRLTVL.

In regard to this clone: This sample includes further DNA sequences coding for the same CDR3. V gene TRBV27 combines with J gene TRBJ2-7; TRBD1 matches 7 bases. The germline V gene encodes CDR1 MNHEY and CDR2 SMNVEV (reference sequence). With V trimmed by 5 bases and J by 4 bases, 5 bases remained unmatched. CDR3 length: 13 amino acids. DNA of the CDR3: TGTGCCAGCAGTCCCGGACAGGCATACGAGCAGTACTTC. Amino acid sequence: CASSPGQAYEQYF.

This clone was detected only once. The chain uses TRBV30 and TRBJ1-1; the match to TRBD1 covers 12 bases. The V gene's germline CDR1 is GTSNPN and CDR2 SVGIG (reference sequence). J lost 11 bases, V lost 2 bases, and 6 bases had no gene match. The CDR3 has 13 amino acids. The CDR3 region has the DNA TGTGCCTGGAGTTGGGGACAGGGGGCATGGGCTTTCTTT. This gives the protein CAWSWGQGAWAFF. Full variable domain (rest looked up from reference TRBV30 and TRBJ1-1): SQTIHQWPATLVQPVGSPLSLECTVEGTSNPNLYWYRQAAGRGLQLLFYSVGIGQISSEVPQNLSASRPQDRQFILSSKKLLLSDSGFYLCAWSWGQGAWAFFGQGTRLTVV.